This T cell receptor beta chain was identified during a study of shared clonotypes between healthy human individuals. Every subset's genomic DNA went evenly onto several immunoSEQ plates. PCR replicates from unsorted PBMC used about 290 ng DNA, and this amount was approximately 30,000 T cell genomes. Unsorted PBMCs provided DNA that was sequenced on ten immunoSEQ deep assay plates. Some clones are missing from TCRdb's copy, which holds only in-frame ones; the method was immunoSEQ multiplex PCR. The sample lists under 600,000 clones, 75% to 80% occurring once. Germline V lookup: CDR1 SEHNR, CDR2 FQNEAQ (reference sequence). The germline V and J ends were trimmed by 3 bases and 4 bases, with 13 bases remaining between them. This CDR3 is built from 15 residues. Unsorted material relied on tens of millions of PBMCs as the source of genomic DNA.

This TCR derives from a woman aged 40 to 50 in good health. Some clones in this sample may be carry-over from other donors' samples. The sequencing input was PBMCs. This rearrangement joins TRBV7-9 to TRBJ2-1, with D possibly matching TRBD1 (5 bases). The CDR3 sequence: CASSLAQGLYNEQFF. The CDR3 DNA reads TGTGCCAGCAGCTTGGCCCAGGGCCTTTACAATGAGCAGTTCTTC.